Below, 30 T cell receptor beta chains from the same sample are listed, as sequenced in a study of Graves' ophthalmopathy and Graves' hyperthyroidism. The study amplified TCR beta CDR3 regions using RNA transcripts. The library came from an HTBI-primed first-round RT-PCR and a second-round multiplex PCR. One entry per CDR3 protein results from TCRdb running MiXCR on the multiplex PCR reads. The sample gives 300,000 to 400,000 distinct CDR3 sequences, roughly 16% of which show up once; 10% to 15% is in the top ten. Input material: peripheral blood. The origin of the receptors is an adult man with Graves' ophthalmopathy.

The chain carries TRBV28 and TRBJ2-5; D perhaps matches TRBD2 (5 bases). V shed 6 bases and J shed 5 bases, with 19 bases lying between them. CDR1 and CDR2 (germline): MDHEN, SYDVKM. CDR3 size: 15 residues. The CDR3 nucleotides read TGTGCCAGCAGCTCCGGCTCGGCTACTAGGGAGACCCAGTACTTC. Translation gives CASSSGSATRETQYF.

On this clonotype: This may be a read error: a much more frequent sequence differs by one nucleotide. The V call is TRBV10-3, the J call TRBJ2-2; D may correspond to TRBD1 or TRBD2 (5 bases each). The CDR3 spans 16 residues. CDR1 is ENHRY, CDR2 SYGVKD, per germline. The CDR3, as DNA: TGTGTCACCACAAAACGAAGGGGACCGATCACCGGGGAGCTGTTTTTT. It specifies CVTTKRRGPITGELFF.

The CDR3, as DNA: TGTGCCAGCAGTTCCCGGACTAGCCGATCTAGCACAGATACGCAGTATTTT. Its translation: CASSSRTSRSSTDTQYF. The gene calls are TRBV12-3 or TRBV12-4 and TRBJ2-3; TRBD2 matches at 8 bases. V shed 4 bases and J 0 bases; nucleotides not matched to a gene: 9. This CDR3 is built from 17 residues.

This clonotype was picked up many times. This chain joins TRBV4-1 and TRBJ1-5; no reliable D call. V gave up 0 bases and J gave up 5 bases, with 11 bases separating them. The CDR3 totals 15 residues. Germline CDR1 and CDR2: MGHRA and YSYEKL. CDR3 loop: CASSQDHRTHQPQHF. The CDR3 DNA sequence: TGCGCCAGCAGCCAAGATCACAGAACCCATCAGCCCCAGCATTTT.

The CDR3 sequence: CASSLKREGPYEQYF. The DNA for the CDR3 is TGTGCCAGCAGCTTAAAACGGGAGGGACCCTACGAGCAGTACTTC. The genes are TRBV7-2 and TRBJ2-7; 8 bases fit TRBD2. The CDR3 spans 15 residues. Germline V gene lookup returns CDR1 SGHTA and CDR2 FQGNSA. The ends lost 2 bases at V and 2 bases at J; junction bases unmatched: 5. Based on the CDR3 plus reference TRBV7-2 and TRBJ2-7, the full variable domain is GAGVSQSPSNKVTEKGKDVELRCDPISGHTALYWYRQSLGQGLEFLIYFQGNSAPDKSGLPSDRFSAERTGGSVSTLTIQRTQQEDSAVYLCASSLKREGPYEQYFGPGTRLTVT.

The V and J genes are TRBV6-5 and TRBJ1-3, with a possible D match to TRBD1 (5 bases). The CDR3 is 16 residues long. The V gene's germline CDR1 is MNHEY and CDR2 SVGAGI. V was trimmed by 2 bases and J by 0 bases, leaving 11 bases between them. As DNA, the CDR3 is TGTGCCAGCAGTTACAGGCCGCAGGGCTCTGGAAACACCATATATTTT. Protein product: CASSYRPQGSGNTIYF.

The genes are TRBV20-1 and TRBJ1-2; D is unclear. The V end was cut by 4 bases, the J end by 4 bases, with 7 bases between. There are 11 residues in the CDR3. The germline V gene encodes CDR1 DFQATT and CDR2 SNEGSKA (reference sequence). CDR3 residues: CSANPGYGYTF. Here the CDR3 DNA reads TGCAGTGCTAACCCAGGCTATGGCTACACCTTC.

This clonotype has a count of ten or more. The V gene is TRBV24-1, the J gene TRBJ1-5; D remains unclear. Per germline, CDR1 KGHDR and CDR2 SFDVKD. V lost 4 bases to trimming and J lost 2 bases, with 17 bases between them. This CDR3 is 17 amino acids long. CDR3 amino acids: CATSESAKGEGNQPQHF. The DNA of the CDR3 is TGTGCCACCAGTGAGTCGGCCAAGGGTGAGGGCAATCAGCCCCAGCATTTT.

V is TRBV25-1 and J is TRBJ1-2, with 7 positions matching TRBD1. Trimming at V came to 3 bases and at J to 4 bases, leaving 5 bases not matched to a gene. CDR1 and CDR2 (germline): MGHDK, SYGVNS. The CDR3 has 14 amino acids. In DNA form, the CDR3 reads TGTGCCAGCAGTGATCCACAGGGGTTCTATGGCTACACCTTC. This encodes CASSDPQGFYGYTF.

This clonotype has a count of ten or more. The chain couples TRBV7-2 to TRBJ2-7, with 9 bases identical to TRBD2. This CDR3 comprises 15 residues. Germline V gene lookup returns CDR1 SGHTA and CDR2 FQGNSA. The trim removed 5 bases at V and 2 bases at J, leaving 7 bases unmatched. CDR3 protein: CASSQAGGGAYEQYF. CDR3 sequence (DNA): TGTGCCAGCAGCCAGGCGGGCGGGGGGGCCTACGAGCAGTACTTC.

A few counts support this clonotype. This chain connects TRBV3-1 to TRBJ2-2, with D maybe TRBD2 (5 bases). Germline CDR1 is LGHDT and CDR2 is YNNKEL (reference sequence). V lost 4 bases, J lost 6 bases, and 12 bases lay in between. The CDR3 loop spans 14 amino acids. CDR3 sequence: CASSRAVPAGELFF. The CDR3 coding sequence is TGTGCCAGCAGCCGAGCGGTCCCGGCCGGGGAGCTGTTTTTT.

The chain carries TRBV28 and TRBJ1-5, with D tentatively TRBD1 (6 bases). CDR1 and CDR2 (germline): MDHEN, SYDVKM. Trimming removed 6 bases from V and 6 bases from J, with 9 bases in between. The CDR3 contains 12 residues. CDR3 nucleotide sequence: TGTGCCAGCAGGGGGACAACTCAGCCCCAGCATTTT. This codes for CASRGTTQPQHF.

The chain joins TRBV28 to TRBJ2-3, with D unclear. This CDR3 contains 13 residues. The V end was cut by 4 bases, the J end by 2 bases, with 7 bases between. From germline, CDR1 is MDHEN and CDR2 SYDVKM. The CDR3 nucleotides read TGTGCCAGCAGTTCGGACCTCACAGATACGCAGTATTTT. As protein: CASSSDLTDTQYF.

Many counts were recorded for this clonotype. The rearrangement joins TRBV7-2 to TRBJ2-5; tentatively, D is TRBD2 (7 bases). CDR3 length: 18 amino acids. CDR1 and CDR2 from the germline V gene are SGHTA and FQGNSA. V dropped 1 base and J dropped 1 base, with 19 bases sitting between them. This CDR3 is CASSLGPEGGGLQETQYF. The CDR3 DNA sequence: TGTGCCAGCAGCTTAGGACCTGAGGGGGGGGGCCTCCAAGAGACCCAGTACTTC.

In this sample, this clonotype turned up many times. The rearrangement uses TRBV6-1 and TRBJ1-5; TRBD1 matches at 7 bases. The CDR3 extends over 16 amino acids. Germline V gene data show CDR1 as MNHNS and CDR2 as SASEGT. The junction had 9 bases not matched to a gene; V was cut back by 5 bases and J by 2 bases. This CDR3 is CASSPRDRVGNQPQHF. As DNA, the CDR3 is TGTGCCAGCAGTCCTCGCGACAGGGTGGGCAATCAGCCCCAGCATTTT.

This clonotype was counted many times. The chain employs TRBV10-3 and TRBJ2-7; the D is unclear. The germline gives CDR1 ENHRY, CDR2 SYGVKD. The CDR3 contains 13 residues. V was cut by 3 bases and J by 1 base, with 7 bases left in between. CDR3 DNA: TGTGCCATCAGTGATGTGGGATCCTACGAGCAGTACTTC. It specifies CAISDVGSYEQYF.

This clonotype appeared many times. The J gene is TRBJ1-1, the V gene TRBV29-1; D gene unclear. V dropped 7 bases and J dropped 1 base, with 10 bases sitting between them. Germline CDR1 and CDR2: SQVTM and ANQGSEA. The length of the CDR3 is 12 residues. The DNA of the CDR3 is TGCAGCGCCAGAACATGGAACACTGAAGCTTTCTTT. Its translation is CSARTWNTEAFF.

J is TRBJ1-1 and V is TRBV9, with D possibly matching TRBD1 (6 bases). This CDR3 region has 17 residues. Trimming cost V 4 bases and J 1 base, with 20 bases left between them. The germline V gene encodes CDR1 SGDLS and CDR2 YYNGEE. This chain's CDR3 is CASSSAEGGMENTEAFF. The CDR3 bases are TGTGCCAGCAGCTCGGCTGAGGGGGGAATGGAGAACACTGAAGCTTTCTTT.

This clonotype was seen repeatedly, ten times or more. The chain uses TRBV12-3 or TRBV12-4 and TRBJ2-7; TRBD1 or TRBD2 may be the D gene (5 bases each). The CDR3 runs to 15 residues. V was clipped by 6 bases and J by 6 bases, with 21 bases between them. This CDR3 is CASSWGSGPGLEQYF. CDR3 DNA sequence: TGTGCCAGCAGCTGGGGATCAGGTCCGGGGCTCGAGCAGTACTTC.

This clonotype was recorded many times. J is TRBJ1-5 and V is TRBV29-1, with no clear D. V shed 0 bases and J shed 5 bases, with 11 bases lying between them. Germline assignment: CDR1 SQVTM and CDR2 ANQGSEA. The CDR3 is 14 amino acids. This CDR3 reads CSVEDAGLYQPQHF. DNA for the CDR3: TGCAGCGTTGAAGATGCAGGATTATATCAGCCCCAGCATTTT.

On this clonotype itself: Given a much more abundant clone one base away, this may be a read error. The chain links TRBV5-1 to TRBJ2-5; no clear D gene. This CDR3 region has 16 residues. Germline CDR1 SGHRS, CDR2 YFSETQ. Here the CDR3 reads CASSLEIDWYQDTQYF. The CDR3 nucleotides read TGCGCCAGCAGCTTGGAAATAGATTGGTACCAAGACACCCAGTACTTC.

This clonotype has more than one count but fewer than ten. V gene TRBV6-1 combines with J gene TRBJ2-7; 11 positions agree with TRBD2. Germline CDR1 MNHNS, CDR2 SASEGT. J lost 5 bases, V lost 7 bases, and 7 bases had no gene match. CDR3 length: 14 residues. The CDR3 DNA reads TGTGCCAGCACCTTTAGCGGGAGGGCCGACGAGCAGTACTTC. As protein: CASTFSGRADEQYF.

This clonotype was seen more than once but under ten times. At one end, the junction sequence differs from germline, possibly due to a read error. V gene TRBV27 combines with J gene TRBJ2-2; perhaps TRBD2 as D (5 bases). From germline, CDR1 is MNHEY and CDR2 SMNVEV (reference sequence). CDR3 length: 16 residues. CDR3 residues: CASSLSRTVASGELVF. Written as DNA, the CDR3 is TGTGCCAGCAGTTTATCCCGTACCGTTGCCTCCGGGGAGCTGGTTTTT.

Ten or more counts support this clonotype. The chain combines TRBV13 with TRBJ2-7; 8 bases map to TRBD1. The CDR3 extends over 15 amino acids. Trimming removed 5 bases from V and 0 bases from J; junction bases left unmatched: 6. Per germline, CDR1 PRHDT and CDR2 FYEKMQ (reference sequence). The CDR3 loop reads CASSPDRESSYEQYF. CDR3 bases: TGTGCCAGCAGCCCGGACAGGGAAAGCTCCTACGAGCAGTACTTC.

This clonotype was seen repeatedly, ten times or more. V and J are TRBV6-2 or TRBV6-3 and TRBJ2-7; TRBD1 aligns across 7 bases. CDR1 is MNHEY and CDR2 is SVGEGT in the germline V gene. The CDR3 sequence is 12 residues long. With 6 bases clipped from V and 2 bases from J, the junction kept 1 base outside the gene matches. CDR3 sequence (DNA): TGTGCCAGCAGGGACAGGACCTACGAGCAGTACTTC. It yields the protein CASRDRTYEQYF.

Notes on this clonotype: A much more abundant neighbour one base away suggests this may be a read error. This chain joins TRBV5-1 and TRBJ1-1, with 7 bases aligning to TRBD1. Germline lookup yields CDR1 SGHRS and CDR2 YFSETQ. CDR3 length: 14 amino acids. The CDR3 region has the DNA TGCCCCAGCAGCGACGGACAGGCGAAGGCTGAAGCTTTCTTT. This gives the protein CPSSDGQAKAEAFF.

This clonotype was counted at least ten times. The rearrangement links TRBV7-2 to TRBJ2-7; weak D call: TRBD2 (5 bases). This CDR3 is built from 16 residues. Germline V gene sequence: CDR1 SGHTA, CDR2 FQGNSA. Trimming left V 0 bases short and J 7 bases short, with 19 bases between. The CDR3 DNA follows: TGTGCCAGCAGCTTAGCGAGCGGTGGGAGATGGAGTGAGCAGTACTTC. Its translation is CASSLASGGRWSEQYF.

In this sample, this clonotype turned up many times. The chain uses TRBV6-2 or TRBV6-3 and TRBJ1-1, with D possibly TRBD1 on 6 matching bases. Looked up from germline, CDR1 is MNHEY and CDR2 is SVGEGT. Deletions cut 8 bases from V and 1 base from J, with 17 bases between. The CDR3 is 15 amino acids. In DNA, the CDR3 is TGTGCCAGCGTACAGGGAAGTGTCGAGAACACTGAAGCTTTCTTT. It codes for CASVQGSVENTEAFF.

As to this clonotype: Being one base from a much bigger clone, this may be a read error. The chain recombines TRBV13 with TRBJ2-2; no clear D. This CDR3 comprises 16 residues. CDR1 and CDR2 (germline): PRHDT, FYEKMQ (reference sequence). The CDR3 DNA reads as TGTGCCATCAGCTTAGGCGGCAAACAGAACACCGGGGAGCTGTTTTTT. It is translated as CAISLGGKQNTGELFF. Drawing the rest from reference TRBV13 and TRBJ2-2, the complete variable domain is AAGVIQSPRHLIKEKRETATLKCYPIPRHDTVYWYQQGPGQDPQFLISFYEKMQSDKGSIPDRFSAQQFSDYHSELNMSSLELGDSALYFCAISLGGKQNTGELFFGEGSRLTVL.

This clonotype was counted at least ten times. The chain joins TRBV11-2 to TRBJ2-7; the match to TRBD1 covers 8 bases. J was trimmed by 1 base and V by 6 bases; bases with no gene match: 5. This CDR3 has 14 residues. Germline loops: CDR1 SGHAT, CDR2 FQNNGV. CDR3 residues: CASSRDRTSYEQYF. The CDR3 nucleotides read TGTGCCAGCAGTCGGGACAGGACTTCCTACGAGCAGTACTTC.